The next 32 T cell receptor beta chains were all read from a single sample in a study of T cells in localized non-small cell lung cancer. This table comes from immunoSEQ multiplex PCR, and its TCRdb copy is limited to in-frame clones, with some not included. The sample lists 100,000 to 150,000 clones, roughly 90% occurring once. The sequencing used peripheral blood, collected before any cancer treatment. These TCRs come from a female donor older than 55 with stage I lung adenocarcinoma.

This clone was found once. Its ends do not fully match the called genes, so a read error is possible. The DNA for the CDR3 is TGTGCCAGCAATTTAAACGGCTACGAGCAGTACTTC. This encodes CASNLNGYEQYF. The chain employs TRBV28 and TRBJ2-7; D is undetermined. Germline V gives CDR1 MDHEN, CDR2 SYDVKM. CDR3 length: 12 residues.

The rearrangement links TRBV28 to TRBJ1-1; the match to TRBD1 covers 9 bases. Germline V lookup: CDR1 MDHEN, CDR2 SYDVKM. CDR3 length: 13 amino acids. V lost 4 bases and J lost 11; bases outside the gene matches: 8. The chain's CDR3 is CASSSPTGGRAFF. The CDR3 nucleotides are TGTGCCAGCAGTTCCCCTACAGGGGGCAGGGCTTTCTTT. Full variable domain (remainder filled in from reference TRBV28 and TRBJ1-1): DVKVTQSSRYLVKRTGEKVFLECVQDMDHENMFWYRQDPGLGLRLIYFSYDVKMKEKGDIPEGYSVSREKKERFSLILESASTNQTSMYLCASSSPTGGRAFFGQGTRLTVV.

The CDR3 region has the DNA TGCGCCAGCAGCCCTACATATAGGAATGAGCAGTTCTTC. Translation: CASSPTYRNEQFF. The gene calls are TRBV4-1 and TRBJ2-1; D unresolved. V lost 4 bases and J 7 bases, leaving 11 bases between the germline ends. The length of the CDR3 is 13 residues. Looked up from germline, CDR1 is MGHRA and CDR2 is YSYEKL.

The chain couples TRBV1 to TRBJ1-4; TRBD1 reflects the table's D call only, with no check against the DNA. TRBV1 is labeled a pseudogene. This CDR3 comprises 19 residues. The CDR3 DNA sequence: TGCACCAGCAGCCAACAACACCACAGGAAAATTGCAACTAATGAAAAACTGTTTTTT. Its protein is CTSSQQHHRKIATNEKLFF.

The V gene is TRBV4-1, the J gene TRBJ2-3; 10 bases align to TRBD2. CDR3 length equals 17 residues. J lost 4 bases, V lost 0 bases, and 7 bases had no gene match. Germline CDR1 is MGHRA and CDR2 is YSYEKL. The CDR3 DNA is TGCGCCAGCAGCCAAGAAGTTCCAGCGGGAGGGTCAGATACGCAGTATTTT. Translating it yields CASSQEVPAGGSDTQYF.

This clone occurred once. The chain recombines TRBV5-1 with TRBJ2-7; 15 bases are a match to TRBD2. Germline trimming cut 5 bases from V and 4 bases from J; bases unmatched to any gene: 1. This CDR3 has 14 amino acids. Germline V gene lookup returns CDR1 SGHRS and CDR2 YFSETQ. The CDR3 loop reads CASRGTSGRYEQYF. The CDR3 nucleotides read TGCGCCAGCAGGGGGACTAGCGGGAGGTACGAGCAGTACTTC. Based on the CDR3 plus reference TRBV5-1 and TRBJ2-7, the full variable domain is KAGVTQTPRYLIKTRGQQVTLSCSPISGHRSVSWYQQTPGQGLQFLFEYFSETQRNKGNFPGRFSGRQFSNSRSEMNVSTLELGDSALYLCASRGTSGRYEQYFGPGTRLTVT.

V usage is TRBV7-3 and J usage is TRBJ2-1; 9 bases map to TRBD1. This CDR3 contains 17 residues. The germline gives CDR1 SGHTA, CDR2 FQGTGA. Losses at the gene ends were 5 bases for V and 0 bases for J; bases not matched to a gene: 8. The CDR3 coding sequence is TGTGCCAGCAGCCCTAGACAGGGGGAGGGCTCCTACAATGAGCAGTTCTTC. This codes for CASSPRQGEGSYNEQFF.

The chain joins TRBV9 to TRBJ2-3, with D hard to call. With 5 bases removed from V and 1 base from J, the gap between germline ends came to 17 bases. CDR1 and CDR2 from the germline V gene are SGDLS and YYNGEE. The length of the CDR3 is 16 residues. The CDR3 DNA reads as TGTGCCAGCAGTTCGCCACCTAGAGGTGGCACAGATACGCAGTATTTT. Translation: CASSSPPRGGTDTQYF.

The V and J genes are TRBV6-6 and TRBJ1-2, with TRBD1 as a possible D gene (6 bases). This CDR3 is 14 amino acids long. The ends were cut back, 6 bases at V and 6 bases at J, with 17 bases in the middle. Per germline, CDR1 MNHNY and CDR2 SVGAGI (reference sequence). The CDR3 nucleotides are TGTGCCAGCAGCACCGACAGGTATAATAATGGCTACACCTTC. This translates into CASSTDRYNNGYTF.

This chain links TRBV4-1 with TRBJ1-3; D might be TRBD1 (5 bases). With 4 bases removed from V and 4 bases from J, the gap between germline ends came to 23 bases. Germline assignment: CDR1 MGHRA and CDR2 YSYEKL. This CDR3 has 18 residues. CDR3 protein: CASSLQRGSGTIGNTIYF. CDR3 DNA sequence: TGCGCCAGCAGCCTCCAGCGGGGCTCCGGGACGATAGGAAACACCATATATTTT.

The genes are TRBV7-9 and TRBJ2-3, with D perhaps matching TRBD1 (5 bases). Germline CDR1 SEHNR, CDR2 FQNEAQ (reference sequence). Trimming took 3 bases from V and 6 from J, leaving 10 bases between them. This CDR3 is 13 amino acids long. The CDR3 bases are TGTGCCAGCAGCTTGGGGCCCCCGGATACGCAGTATTTT. It is translated as CASSLGPPDTQYF.

The chain carries TRBV6-6 and TRBJ1-2, with 11 positions matching TRBD1. V lost 2 bases, J lost 3 bases, and 2 bases stayed unmatched. CDR1 and CDR2 (germline): MNHNY, SVGAGI (reference sequence). The CDR3 covers 15 residues. The CDR3 DNA reads as TGTGCCAGCAGTTACCGGACAGGGGGCGACTATGGCTACACCTTC. It codes for CASSYRTGGDYGYTF.

The V gene is TRBV5-6, the J gene TRBJ2-2; D ambiguous. Per the germline V gene, CDR1 is SGHDT and CDR2 is YYEEEE. With 0 bases removed from V and 6 bases from J, the gap between germline ends came to 6 bases. There are 13 residues in the CDR3. The CDR3 nucleotides read TGTGCCAGCAGCTTGGCCGTTCCCGGGGAGCTGTTTTTT. Translating it yields CASSLAVPGELFF. The full variable domain, its missing parts supplied by reference TRBV5-6 and TRBJ2-2, is DAGVTQSPTHLIKTRGQQVTLRCSPKSGHDTVSWYQQALGQGPQFIFQYYEEEERQRGNFPDRFSGHQFPNYSSELNVNALLLGDSALYLCASSLAVPGELFFGEGSRLTVL.

The V gene is TRBV5-6, the J gene TRBJ1-1, with D possibly matching TRBD1 (6 bases). V lost 3 bases and J lost 4, with 13 bases in between. The CDR3 has 14 residues. In germline, CDR1 is SGHDT, CDR2 YYEEEE. CDR3 coding DNA: TGTGCCAGCAGCTGGGGGCGGAGGAGCACTGAAGCTTTCTTT. Translating it yields CASSWGRRSTEAFF. The whole variable domain, filled in from reference TRBV5-6 and TRBJ1-1, reads DAGVTQSPTHLIKTRGQQVTLRCSPKSGHDTVSWYQQALGQGPQFIFQYYEEEERQRGNFPDRFSGHQFPNYSSELNVNALLLGDSALYLCASSWGRRSTEAFFGQGTRLTVV.

This clone occurred many times. The rearrangement joins TRBV19 to TRBJ2-7; 8 nucleotides align to TRBD1. Trimming took 5 bases from V and 2 from J; bases not matched to a gene: 8. Germline V lookup: CDR1 LNHDA, CDR2 SQIVND (reference sequence). This CDR3 has 15 residues. CDR3 sequence (DNA): TGTGCCAGTAGTCCTCCGGGACAGGATACCTACGAGCAGTACTTC. Translated: CASSPPGQDTYEQYF.

This clone was seen a single time. This rearrangement joins TRBV5-6 to TRBJ2-7; 9 bases are shared with TRBD1. Per the germline V gene, CDR1 is SGHDT and CDR2 is YYEEEE. This CDR3 has 14 residues. The ends lost 1 base at V and 4 bases at J; junction bases unmatched: 3. This chain's CDR3 is CASSLWDREYEQYF. The DNA for the CDR3 is TGTGCCAGCAGCTTGTGGGACAGGGAATACGAGCAGTACTTC.

The chain employs TRBV5-1 and TRBJ2-6; D is unclear. The CDR3 consists of 15 residues. The V gene lost 5 bases and the J gene lost 1 base, with 10 bases spanning the gap. Germline lookup yields CDR1 SGHRS and CDR2 YFSETQ. This chain's CDR3 is CASRKRTSGANVLTF. Here the CDR3 DNA reads TGCGCCAGCAGGAAAAGGACGTCTGGGGCCAACGTCCTGACTTTC.

The rearrangement uses TRBV5-6 and TRBJ2-5; D gene uncertain. The germline V and J ends were trimmed by 4 bases and 2 bases, with 18 bases remaining between them. The CDR3 sequence is 16 residues long. Per the germline V gene, CDR1 is SGHDT and CDR2 is YYEEEE. This CDR3 is CASSTLTEIIQETQYF. The CDR3 region has the DNA TGTGCCAGCAGCACCCTGACGGAGATCATACAAGAGACCCAGTACTTC. Combining the CDR3 with reference TRBV5-6 and TRBJ2-5 gives the whole variable domain DAGVTQSPTHLIKTRGQQVTLRCSPKSGHDTVSWYQQALGQGPQFIFQYYEEEERQRGNFPDRFSGHQFPNYSSELNVNALLLGDSALYLCASSTLTEIIQETQYFGPGTRLLVL.

This chain's CDR3 is CASSYRVSYEQYF. The CDR3 DNA follows: TGTGCCAGCAGTTACAGGGTCTCCTACGAGCAGTACTTC. The chain is built from TRBV28 and TRBJ2-7, with a weak D call TRBD1 (6 bases). The CDR3 sequence is 13 residues long. Germline V CDR1 and CDR2: MDHEN, SYDVKM. Trimming shortened V by 4 bases and J by 0 bases, and 7 bases separated the two germline ends.

The chain employs TRBV10-3 and TRBJ2-5, with D possibly being TRBD1 or TRBD2 (5 bases each). Trimming removed 0 bases at V and 2 bases at J, with 7 bases between. The CDR3 contains 14 residues. CDR1 is ENHRY and CDR2 is SYGVKD in the germline V gene. In DNA form, the CDR3 reads TGTGCCATCAGTGAGTCTTGGGGGCAAGAGACCCAGTACTTC. Residues: CAISESWGQETQYF.

V is TRBV14 and J is TRBJ1-1, with TRBD1 matching 8 bases. CDR1 and CDR2 (germline): SGHDN, FVKESK. The ends lost 1 base at V and 14 bases at J; junction bases unmatched: 15. The CDR3 extends over 15 amino acids. The CDR3 sequence is CASSQAGMTGVDLFF. The CDR3, as DNA: TGTGCCAGCAGCCAAGCCGGAATGACAGGGGTGGATCTCTTCTTT.

The chain joins TRBV2 to TRBJ2-2; 12 bases line up with TRBD2. With 6 bases clipped from V and 4 bases from J, the junction kept 6 bases outside the gene matches. Germline lookup yields CDR1 SNHLY and CDR2 FYNNEI. CDR3 length equals 16 residues. The CDR3 here is CASRKGTSGFTGELFF. CDR3 nucleotides: TGTGCCAGCAGGAAGGGGACTAGCGGGTTCACCGGGGAGCTGTTTTTT.

The chain links TRBV7-7 to TRBJ2-1; 8 nucleotides match TRBD2. CDR3 size: 16 residues. V was clipped by 3 bases and J by 5 bases; unmatched bases: 9. Germline V gives CDR1 SSHAT, CDR2 FNYEAQ (reference sequence). The CDR3 sequence is CASSFAPGTRNNEQFF. Written as DNA, the CDR3 is TGTGCCAGCAGCTTTGCCCCCGGGACTAGAAACAATGAGCAGTTCTTC.

The chain links TRBV7-3 to TRBJ2-1, with 7 bases lining up with TRBD1. The CDR3 is made up of 15 amino acids. Trimming took 1 base from V and 7 from J; bases not matched to a gene: 7. Germline CDR1 is SGHTA and CDR2 is FQGTGA. CDR3 residues: CASSLRGQTNNEQFF. CDR3 nucleotides: TGTGCCAGCAGCTTAAGGGGACAGACAAATAATGAGCAGTTCTTC.

The chain links TRBV28 to TRBJ1-5, with a tentative D call TRBD1 (6 bases). Trimming stripped 6 bases from V and 5 bases from J, with 17 bases between. CDR1 is MDHEN, CDR2 SYDVKM, per germline. There are 15 residues in the CDR3. CDR3 sequence reads: CASSPVAAGDQPQHF. CDR3 DNA sequence: TGTGCCAGCAGCCCTGTAGCGGCAGGGGATCAGCCCCAGCATTTT.

The chain has TRBV18 and TRBJ1-4, with 9 bases fitting TRBD1. CDR3 size: 16 residues. After removal of 5 bases from V and 2 bases from J, the junction contained 6 bases not matched to a gene. Germline V CDR1 and CDR2: KGHSH, LQKENI. The DNA of the CDR3 is TGTGCCAGCTCAACTCTACAGGGGGCGACTAATGAAAAACTGTTTTTT. As protein: CASSTLQGATNEKLFF.

This CDR3 is CASSLRTLAAHNEQFF. The CDR3 nucleotides read TGTGCCAGCAGCTTACGGACCCTAGCCGCGCACAATGAGCAGTTCTTC. This chain joins TRBV11-2 and TRBJ2-1; TRBD2 is a possible D gene (5 bases). Germline values: CDR1 SGHAT, CDR2 FQNNGV. The CDR3 covers 16 residues. V lost 2 bases, J lost 5 bases, and 16 bases lay in between.

V usage is TRBV5-1 and J usage is TRBJ1-2; perhaps TRBD1 as D (6 bases). CDR3 length: 13 residues. The V gene lost 4 bases and the J gene lost 5 bases, with 12 bases spanning the gap. The germline V gene encodes CDR1 SGHRS and CDR2 YFSETQ. The CDR3: CASSEGGKYGYTF. CDR3 DNA sequence: TGCGCCAGCAGCGAGGGGGGAAAGTATGGCTACACCTTC.

The chain employs TRBV28 and TRBJ2-3, with 8 bases fitting TRBD2. The ends lost 7 bases at V and 5 bases at J; junction bases unmatched: 11. The CDR3 has 15 amino acids. Germline CDR1 reads MDHEN; CDR2 reads SYDVKM. CDR3 in DNA: TGTGCCAGCAACGACGGACCGGGAGGGCGAGATACGCAGTATTTT. Translation gives CASNDGPGGRDTQYF.

The chain employs TRBV19 and TRBJ2-3; D gene unclear. Germline V gene sequence: CDR1 LNHDA, CDR2 SQIVND (reference sequence). The CDR3 length is 14 residues. Trimming removed 10 bases from V and 2 bases from J, with 16 bases in between. CDR3 protein: CATEQRGTTDTQYF. In DNA form, the CDR3 reads TGTGCCACCGAACAGAGAGGTACCACAGATACGCAGTATTTT.

This sequence joins TRBV2 and TRBJ2-5, with 7 nucleotides matching TRBD2. CDR3 size: 17 residues. V lost 2 bases to trimming and J lost 1 base; unmatched junction nucleotides: 10. Germline loops: CDR1 SNHLY, CDR2 FYNNEI. The CDR3 DNA reads TGTGCCAGCAGTGAACTGCGACTAGCAGCGCTCCAAGAGACCCAGTACTTC. This codes for CASSELRLAALQETQYF.

The chain employs TRBV6-6 and TRBJ2-3, with unresolved D. Germline CDR1 is MNHNY and CDR2 is SVGAGI (reference sequence). The CDR3 spans 14 residues. V was shortened by 1 base and J by 4 bases, with 9 bases between the two germline ends. This chain's CDR3 is CASSYFRDADTQYF. The CDR3 DNA follows: TGTGCCAGCAGTTACTTTAGAGATGCAGATACGCAGTATTTT.